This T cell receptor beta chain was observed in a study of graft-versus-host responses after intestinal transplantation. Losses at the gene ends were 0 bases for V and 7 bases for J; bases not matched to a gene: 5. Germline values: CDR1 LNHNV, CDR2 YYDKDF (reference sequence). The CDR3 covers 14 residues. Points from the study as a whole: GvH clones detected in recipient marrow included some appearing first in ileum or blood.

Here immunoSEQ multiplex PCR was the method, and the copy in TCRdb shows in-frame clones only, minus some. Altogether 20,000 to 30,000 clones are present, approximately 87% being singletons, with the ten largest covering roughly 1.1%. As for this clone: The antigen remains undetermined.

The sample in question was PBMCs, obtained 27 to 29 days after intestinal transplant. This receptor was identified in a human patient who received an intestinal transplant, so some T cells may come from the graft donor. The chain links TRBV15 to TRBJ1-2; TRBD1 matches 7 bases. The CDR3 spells CATSRDETGSGYTF. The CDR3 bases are TGTGCCACCAGCAGAGATGAGACAGGGAGTGGCTACACCTTC. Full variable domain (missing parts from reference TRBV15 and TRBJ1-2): DAMVIQNPRYQVTQFGKPVTLSCSQTLNHNVMYWYQQKSSQAPKLLFHYYDKDFNNEADTPDNFQSRRPNTSFCFLDIRSPGLGDTAMYLCATSRDETGSGYTFGSGTRLTVV.